This T cell receptor beta chain was captured by sequencing in a study of shared clonotypes between healthy human individuals. Overall study findings and caveats: There were few donors, and this limited the genetic and exposure-history diversity represented.

Deep level was the assay's run setting. The genomic DNA of each subset was split evenly across several immunoSEQ plates. The protocol was immunoSEQ multiplex PCR, while the TCRdb copy is restricted to in-frame clones and leaves out a portion. The sample holds over 1.4 million clones, more than 95% seen once. In its sample, this clone was seen once. Its antigen is unknown. Both subsets, CD45RA+ naive and CD45RA-negative memory, were split from the CD4+ cells. CDR3 length: 14 residues. Trimming removed 1 base from V and 6 bases from J, with 10 bases in between. The germline CDR1 and CDR2 sequences are SGDLS and YYNGEE.

Sample: naive CD4+ T cells sorted from blood. Subset here: CD45RA+ positively selected. The receptor comes from a man in his thirties or forties in good health. The chain recombines TRBV9 with TRBJ2-2; D is ambiguous. CDR3 coding DNA: TGTGCCAGCAGCGTACTGGTAATCGCCGGGGAGCTGTTTTTT. Residues: CASSVLVIAGELFF. Combining the CDR3 with reference TRBV9 and TRBJ2-2 gives the whole variable domain DSGVTQTPKHLITATGQRVTLRCSPRSGDLSVYWYQQSLDQGLQFLIQYYNGEERAKGNILERFSAQQFPDLHSELNLSSLELGDSALYFCASSVLVIAGELFFGEGSRLTVL.